What follows is one T cell receptor beta chain and its context. Antigen: not known. Germline V gene data show CDR1 as MNHEY and CDR2 as SVGAGI. Trimming cost V 4 bases and J 0 bases, with 9 bases left between them. This CDR3 has 15 residues. Before sequencing, viral peptide pools were used by the ViraFEST assay to expand antigen-specific CD4+ T cells. Following an approximately 9-day culture, CD4+ T cells were purified. Nobody among the vaccine recipients had prior SARS-CoV-2 infection (nucleocapsid antibodies were negative). The data were obtained in a study of vaccination effects on CD4 cells after COVID-19. Sequencing was performed with immunoSEQ multiplex PCR; in TCRdb, only in-frame clones are kept and a portion is missing. Here the sample spans some 69,000 clones, around 69% being singletons.

The gene calls are TRBV6-5 and TRBJ1-4; D gene unclear. The origin of this receptor is a human donor who received a COVID-19 vaccine. Here the sequenced sample was CD4+ T cells from PBMCs cultured with HCoV-NL63 spike peptides, taken before COVID-19 vaccination. The CDR3 DNA reads as TGTGCCAGCAGTTTAACTGGAACAACTAATGAAAAACTGTTTTTT. It is translated as CASSLTGTTNEKLFF.